This is a list of T cell receptor beta chains from one sample in a study of T cell repertoires in cytomegalovirus infection. These receptors have no identified antigens. TCRdb re-called the reads through MiXCR, storing one row per CDR3 protein. The sample shows 650,000 to 900,000 distinct CDR3 sequences, around 29% of them seen only once. The source was cultured CD8+ T cells from PBMCs, collected from culture after CMV antigen stimulation. The receptors derive from a human donor in good health (CMV status not recorded). Some clones in this sample may be carry-over from other donors' samples. Both conserved end residues are part of each CDR3. The D gene is left open where the match is weak. Clone sizes are given selectively: once, few, many, or a class where the clone is expanded.

CDR3 DNA,CDR3 protein,J gene,V gene,D gene,clone size
TGTGCCAGCAGCTCACAGGGGCCCCCGGGTGAGACCCAGTACTTC,CASSSQGPPGETQYF,TRBJ2-5,TRBV7-3,TRBD1,few
TGTGCCAGCAGTTACCCGTCGGGAGTGGCGACAGGGAGCGGGGGCTACACCTTC,CASSYPSGVATGSGGYTF,TRBJ1-2,TRBV6-2/TRBV6-3,TRBD1,NA
TGTGCCAGCAGTTTATATTCAGGTCACTATGGCTACACCTTC,CASSLYSGHYGYTF,TRBJ1-2,TRBV27,NA,NA
TGTGCCAGCAGCTTAAGCAGTGATTACAATGAGCAGTTCTTC,CASSLSSDYNEQFF,TRBJ2-1,TRBV11-2,NA,few
TGTGCCAGCAGCCCCGGGACAGGGATCTATAGCAATCAGCCCCAGCATTTT,CASSPGTGIYSNQPQHF,TRBJ1-5,TRBV9,TRBD1,few
TGTGCCAGCAGTCCGCTTCGGACAGTTCCGGACTACGAGCAGTACTTC,CASSPLRTVPDYEQYF,TRBJ2-7,TRBV7-2,NA,NA
TGTGCCAGCAGCTTTGGGACAGGGTCTGGCAATGAGCAGTTCTTC,CASSFGTGSGNEQFF,TRBJ2-1,TRBV5-4,TRBD1,once
TGTGCCACCAGGGGACAGGGGGAGACCCAGTACTTC,CATRGQGETQYF,TRBJ2-5,TRBV24-1,TRBD1,NA
TGTGCCAGCAGTTCGGACAGGTTTGGCTACACCTTC,CASSSDRFGYTF,TRBJ1-2,TRBV6-6,TRBD1,NA
TGTGCCAGCAGCTCCGACCTGACGGGCGAAAAACTGTTTTTT,CASSSDLTGEKLFF,TRBJ1-4,TRBV6-5,NA,few
TGTGCCAGCAGCTTCGGACAGGGGGCGGATAGCTATGGCTACACCTTC,CASSFGQGADSYGYTF,TRBJ1-2,TRBV2,TRBD1,NA
TGTGCCAGTAGCCCCGGGACTCCAACCGAAGCTTTCTTT,CASSPGTPTEAFF,TRBJ1-1,TRBV19,NA,many
TGCAGCGTTGAAGATCCCAGTTCGGGACAGCTCTACGAGCAGTACTTC,CSVEDPSSGQLYEQYF,TRBJ2-7,TRBV29-1,TRBD1,NA